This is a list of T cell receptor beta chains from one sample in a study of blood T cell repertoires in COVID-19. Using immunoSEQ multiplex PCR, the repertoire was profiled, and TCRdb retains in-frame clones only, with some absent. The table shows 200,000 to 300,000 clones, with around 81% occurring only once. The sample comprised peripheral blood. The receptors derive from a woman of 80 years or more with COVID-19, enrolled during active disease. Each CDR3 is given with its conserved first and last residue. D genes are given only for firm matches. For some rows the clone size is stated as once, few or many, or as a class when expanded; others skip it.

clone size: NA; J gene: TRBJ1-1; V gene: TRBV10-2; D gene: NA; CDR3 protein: CASRRGGKNTEAFF; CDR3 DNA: TGCGCCAGCAGGAGGGGAGGGAAGAACACTGAAGCTTTCTTT
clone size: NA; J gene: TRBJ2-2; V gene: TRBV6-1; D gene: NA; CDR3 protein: CASSEVFVGGRELFF; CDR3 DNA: TGTGCCAGCAGTGAGGTTTTTGTCGGGGGTCGGGAGCTGTTTTTT
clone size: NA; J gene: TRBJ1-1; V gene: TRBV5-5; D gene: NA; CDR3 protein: CASSFSRDNTEAFF; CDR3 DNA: TGTGCCAGCAGCTTTTCCAGGGATAACACTGAAGCTTTCTTT
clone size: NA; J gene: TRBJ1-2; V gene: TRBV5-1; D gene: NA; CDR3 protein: CASSLDRGPNYGYTF; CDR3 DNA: TGCGCCAGCAGCTTGGATCGCGGCCCTAACTATGGCTACACCTTC
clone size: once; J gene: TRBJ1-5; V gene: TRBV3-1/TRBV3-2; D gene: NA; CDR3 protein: CASSQGWAGQPQHF; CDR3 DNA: TGTGCCAGCAGCCAAGGGTGGGCAGGACAGCCCCAGCATTTT
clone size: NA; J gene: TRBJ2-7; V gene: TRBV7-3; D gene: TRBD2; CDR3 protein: CASSLKLSGRAATYEQYF; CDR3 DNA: TGTGCCAGCAGCTTAAAACTCAGCGGGAGGGCCGCGACCTACGAGCAGTACTTC
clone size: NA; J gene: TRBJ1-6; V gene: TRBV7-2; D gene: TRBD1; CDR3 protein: CASSSGGQGKNSPLHF; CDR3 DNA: TGTGCCAGCAGCTCGGGCGGACAGGGCAAAAATTCACCCCTCCACTTT
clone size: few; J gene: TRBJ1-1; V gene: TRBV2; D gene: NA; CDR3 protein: CASSMIVSPEAFF; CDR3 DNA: TGTGCCAGCAGTATGATCGTTAGCCCTGAAGCTTTCTTT
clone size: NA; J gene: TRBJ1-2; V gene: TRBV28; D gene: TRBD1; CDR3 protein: CASTYRGTGSYGYTF; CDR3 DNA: TGTGCCAGCACGTACAGAGGGACAGGGAGCTATGGCTACACCTTC
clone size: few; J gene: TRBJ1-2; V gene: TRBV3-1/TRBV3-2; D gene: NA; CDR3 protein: CASSQPGKDYGYTF; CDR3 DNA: TGTGCCAGCAGCCAACCAGGGAAAGACTATGGCTACACCTTC
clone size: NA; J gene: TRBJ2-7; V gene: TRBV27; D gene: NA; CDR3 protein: CASSSSYEQYF; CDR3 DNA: TGTGCCAGCAGTTCTTCCTACGAGCAGTACTTC
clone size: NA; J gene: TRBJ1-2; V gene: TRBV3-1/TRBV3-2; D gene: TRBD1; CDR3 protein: CASSQDRITNYGYTF; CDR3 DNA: TGTGCCAGCAGCCAGGACAGGATAACTAACTATGGCTACACCTTC
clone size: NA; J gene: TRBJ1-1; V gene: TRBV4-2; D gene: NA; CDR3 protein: CASSQEGGNTEAFF; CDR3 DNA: TGTGCCAGCAGCCAAGAAGGGGGGAACACTGAAGCTTTCTTT
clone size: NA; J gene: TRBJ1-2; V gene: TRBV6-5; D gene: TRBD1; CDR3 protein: CASSPDRGRNYGYTF; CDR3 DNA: TGTGCCAGCAGCCCAGACAGGGGGCGCAACTATGGCTACACCTTC
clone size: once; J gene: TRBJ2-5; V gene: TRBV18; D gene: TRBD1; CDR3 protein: CASSPDREETQYF; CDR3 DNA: TGTGCCAGCTCCCCCGACAGGGAGGAGACCCAGTACTTC
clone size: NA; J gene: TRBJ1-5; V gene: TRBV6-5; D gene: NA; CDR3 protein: CASRGRISNQPQHF; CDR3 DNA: TGTGCCAGCAGGGGGCGGATTAGCAATCAGCCCCAGCATTTT
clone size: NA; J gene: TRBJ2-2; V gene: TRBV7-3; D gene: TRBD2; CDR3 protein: CASSLTPASGGAKTGELFF; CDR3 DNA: TGTGCCAGCAGCCTTACTCCAGCTAGCGGGGGGGCGAAGACCGGGGAGCTGTTTTTT
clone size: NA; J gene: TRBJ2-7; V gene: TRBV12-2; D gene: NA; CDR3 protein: CASRLERTPKNPYEQYF; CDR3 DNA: TGTGCAAGTCGCTTAGAGCGGACTCCTAAAAACCCCTACGAGCAGTACTTC
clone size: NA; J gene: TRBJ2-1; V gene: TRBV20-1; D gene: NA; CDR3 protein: CSAFPNEQFF; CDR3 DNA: TGCAGTGCTTTTCCGAATGAGCAGTTCTTC
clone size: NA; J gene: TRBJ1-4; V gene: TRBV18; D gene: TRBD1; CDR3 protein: CASSPQGAANEKLFF; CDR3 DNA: TGTGCCAGCTCACCACAGGGGGCGGCTAATGAAAAACTGTTTTTT
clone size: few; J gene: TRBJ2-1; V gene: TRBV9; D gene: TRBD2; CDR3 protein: CASNKASGDNEQFF; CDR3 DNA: TGTGCCAGCAACAAGGCTAGCGGAGACAATGAGCAGTTCTTC
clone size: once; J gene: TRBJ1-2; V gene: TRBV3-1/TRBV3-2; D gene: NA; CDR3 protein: CASSQDPRGANYGYTF; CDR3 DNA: TGTGCCAGCAGCCAAGATCCGCGGGGAGCTAACTATGGCTACACCTTC
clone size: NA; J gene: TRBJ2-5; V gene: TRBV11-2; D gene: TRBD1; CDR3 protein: CASSLAGQGRETQYF; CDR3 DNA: TGTGCCAGCAGCTTAGCGGGACAGGGCCGGGAGACCCAGTACTTC
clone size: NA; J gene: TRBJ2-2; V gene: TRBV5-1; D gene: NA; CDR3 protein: CASSLRTTDNTGELFF; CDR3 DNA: TGCGCCAGCAGCTTGCGGACAACTGATAACACCGGGGAGCTGTTTTTT
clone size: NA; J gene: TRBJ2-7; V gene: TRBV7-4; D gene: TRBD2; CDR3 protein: CASSSGTRGEQYF; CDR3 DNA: TGTGCCAGCAGCTCCGGGACTAGGGGCGAGCAGTACTTC
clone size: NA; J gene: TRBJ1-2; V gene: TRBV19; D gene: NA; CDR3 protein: CASSIQAYGYTF; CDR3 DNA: TGTGCCAGTAGTATACAGGCGTATGGCTACACCTTC
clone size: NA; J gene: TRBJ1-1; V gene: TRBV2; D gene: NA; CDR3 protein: CASTGTGRNTEAFF; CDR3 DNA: TGTGCCAGCACTGGAACAGGGAGGAACACTGAAGCTTTCTTT
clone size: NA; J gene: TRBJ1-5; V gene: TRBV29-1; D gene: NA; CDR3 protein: CSSSGGRGQPQHF; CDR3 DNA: TGCAGCTCCTCGGGGGGGCGCGGGCAGCCCCAGCATTTT
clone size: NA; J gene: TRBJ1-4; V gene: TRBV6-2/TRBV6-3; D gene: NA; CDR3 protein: CASSHGLDRTNEKLFF; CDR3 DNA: TGTGCCAGCAGCCACGGATTGGACAGAACTAATGAAAAACTGTTTTTT
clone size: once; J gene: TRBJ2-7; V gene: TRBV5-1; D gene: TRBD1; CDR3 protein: CASRGTASYEQYF; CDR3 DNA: TGCGCCAGCAGAGGGACAGCCTCCTACGAGCAGTACTTC
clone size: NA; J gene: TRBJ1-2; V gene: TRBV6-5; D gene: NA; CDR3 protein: CASRLVTGIGYTF; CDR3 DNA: TGTGCCAGCAGGCTCGTAACAGGGATAGGCTACACCTTC
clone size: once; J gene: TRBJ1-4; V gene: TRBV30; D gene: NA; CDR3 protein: CAWSGPEQEINEKLFF; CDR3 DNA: TGTGCCTGGAGCGGACCGGAACAGGAGATTAATGAAAAACTGTTTTTT
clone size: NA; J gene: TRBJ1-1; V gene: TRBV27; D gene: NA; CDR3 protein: CASRPDREAFF; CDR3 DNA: TGTGCCAGCAGGCCCGACAGGGAAGCTTTCTTT
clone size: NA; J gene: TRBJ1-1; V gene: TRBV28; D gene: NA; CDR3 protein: CASSSYRVSSTEAFF; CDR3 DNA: TGTGCCAGCAGTTCCTACAGGGTAAGCTCCACTGAAGCTTTCTTT
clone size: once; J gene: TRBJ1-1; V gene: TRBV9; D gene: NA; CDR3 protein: CASSVGRPGTEAFF; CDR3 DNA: TGTGCCAGCAGCGTAGGGAGGCCGGGCACTGAAGCTTTCTTT
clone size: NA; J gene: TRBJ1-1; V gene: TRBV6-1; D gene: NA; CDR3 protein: CASSEASTTEAFF; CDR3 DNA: TGTGCCAGCAGTGAAGCTAGCACTACTGAAGCTTTCTTT
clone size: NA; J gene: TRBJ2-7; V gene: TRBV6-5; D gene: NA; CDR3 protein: CASSPDSPAYEQYF; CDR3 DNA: TGTGCCAGCAGTCCCGACTCACCTGCCTACGAGCAGTACTTC
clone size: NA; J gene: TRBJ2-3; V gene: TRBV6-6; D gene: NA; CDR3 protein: CASSRGRAGARSDTQYF; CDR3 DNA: TGTGCCAGCAGTCGTGGACGTGCGGGGGCACGATCAGATACGCAGTATTTT
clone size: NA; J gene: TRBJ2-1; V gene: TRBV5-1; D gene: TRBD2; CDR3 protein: CASSSSSGRMGNEQFF; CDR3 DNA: TGCGCCAGCAGCTCCTCTAGCGGGAGGATGGGTAATGAGCAGTTCTTC
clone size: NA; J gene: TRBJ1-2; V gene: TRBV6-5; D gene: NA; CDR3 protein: CASSYGGANGYTF; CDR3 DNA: TGTGCCAGCAGCTATGGGGGGGCAAACGGCTACACCTTC
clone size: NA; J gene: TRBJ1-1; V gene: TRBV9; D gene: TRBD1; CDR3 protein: CASSLIPGGGNTEAFF; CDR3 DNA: TGTGCCAGCAGCTTGATACCAGGGGGCGGGAACACTGAAGCTTTCTTT
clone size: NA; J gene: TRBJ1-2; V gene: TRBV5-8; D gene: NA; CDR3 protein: CASSEADYGYTF; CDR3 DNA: TGTGCCAGCAGCGAAGCCGACTATGGCTACACCTTC
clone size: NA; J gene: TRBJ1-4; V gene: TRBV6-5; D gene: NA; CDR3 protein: CASSYSNRYEKLFF; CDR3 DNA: TGTGCCAGCAGTTACTCGAACCGGTATGAAAAACTGTTTTTT
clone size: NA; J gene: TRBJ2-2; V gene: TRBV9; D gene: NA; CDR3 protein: CASSVQTGNTGELFF; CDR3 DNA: TGTGCCAGCAGCGTCCAGACAGGGAACACCGGGGAGCTGTTTTTT
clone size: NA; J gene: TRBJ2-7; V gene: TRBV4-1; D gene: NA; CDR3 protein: CASSRGQGVDEQYF; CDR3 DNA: TGCGCCAGCAGCCGAGGCCAGGGCGTTGACGAGCAGTACTTC
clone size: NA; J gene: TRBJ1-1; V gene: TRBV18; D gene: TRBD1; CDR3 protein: CASSGRQGNTEAFF; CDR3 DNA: TGTGCCAGCTCAGGTAGACAGGGGAACACTGAAGCTTTCTTT
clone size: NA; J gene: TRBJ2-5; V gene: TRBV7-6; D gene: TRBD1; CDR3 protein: CASSLGQGYGETQYF; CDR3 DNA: TGTGCCAGCAGCTTGGGACAGGGATACGGGGAGACCCAGTACTTC
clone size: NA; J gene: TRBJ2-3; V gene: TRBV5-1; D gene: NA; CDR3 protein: CASSSGGGWTDTQYF; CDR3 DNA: TGCGCCAGCAGCTCAGGAGGGGGCTGGACAGATACGCAGTATTTT
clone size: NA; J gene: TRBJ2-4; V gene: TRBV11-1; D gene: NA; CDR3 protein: CASNLQGSNIQYF; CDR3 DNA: TGTGCCAGCAACCTACAGGGCAGTAACATTCAGTACTTC
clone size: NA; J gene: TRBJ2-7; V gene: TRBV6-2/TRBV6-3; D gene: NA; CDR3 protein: CASSKGDSFNEQYF; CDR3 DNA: TGTGCCAGCAGTAAAGGGGACTCATTCAACGAGCAGTACTTC
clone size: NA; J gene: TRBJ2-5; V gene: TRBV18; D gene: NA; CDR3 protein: CASSPYGETQYF; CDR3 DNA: TGTGCCAGCTCACCATACGGAGAGACCCAGTACTTC